This TCR beta chain was captured in a study of cytomegalovirus exposure and HLA in healthy donors. Study context: The 666 first-cohort repertoires shared a platform with the 100 to 150 validation repertoires, as reported in a later analysis. Whole-study findings and limits: The classifier, whose performance was assessed in both the original and validation cohorts, reportedly diagnosed cytomegalovirus status with high specificity and sensitivity.

Trimming cost V 1 base and J 4 bases, with 14 bases left between them. Germline assignment: CDR1 SGHVS and CDR2 FQNEAQ. The CDR3 sequence is 16 residues long. Some clones are missing from TCRdb's copy, which holds only in-frame ones; the method was immunoSEQ multiplex PCR. The sample includes fewer than 150,000 clones, around nine tenths of them seen just once. Comments on this clone: Its target is unknown.

Sequencing was done on a sample of PBMCs. V and J are TRBV7-8 and TRBJ1-3; the D gene is possibly TRBD1 (6 bases). The receptor was derived from a man between 18 and 29 years old in good health and CMV-seropositive. The CDR3 is CASSLEGTRPGNTIYF. CDR3 bases: TGTGCCAGCAGCTTAGAAGGGACACGGCCGGGAAACACCATATATTTT.